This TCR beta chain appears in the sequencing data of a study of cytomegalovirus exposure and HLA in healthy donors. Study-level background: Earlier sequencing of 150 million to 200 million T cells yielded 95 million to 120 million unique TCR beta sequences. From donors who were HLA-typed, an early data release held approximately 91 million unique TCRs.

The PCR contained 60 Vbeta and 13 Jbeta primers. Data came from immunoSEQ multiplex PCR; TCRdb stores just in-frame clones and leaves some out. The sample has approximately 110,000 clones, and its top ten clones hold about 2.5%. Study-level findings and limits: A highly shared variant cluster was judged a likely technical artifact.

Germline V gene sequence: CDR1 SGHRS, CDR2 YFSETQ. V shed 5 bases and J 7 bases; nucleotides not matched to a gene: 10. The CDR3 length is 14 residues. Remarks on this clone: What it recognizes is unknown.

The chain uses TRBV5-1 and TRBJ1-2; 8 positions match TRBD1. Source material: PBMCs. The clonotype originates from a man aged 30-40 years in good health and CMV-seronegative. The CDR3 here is CASRPGQGSSGYTF. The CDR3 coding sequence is TGCGCCAGCAGGCCCGGACAGGGTTCCAGTGGCTACACCTTC.